The 15 T cell receptor beta chains listed next were all sequenced from one sample in a study of control samples from healthy donors and cancer patients (dated by TCRdb to 2019 to 2021). Receptor libraries were prepared by the immunoSEQ multiplex PCR assay. TCRdb limited this immuneACCESS table to in-frame rearrangements with V and J called. A share of clones is missing; checked studies link under half to unresolved V genes, and the rest is unexplained. In this sample the table shows 100,000 to 150,000 clones, more than 90% of which occur a single time. The ten largest clones capture 5.5% to 7% of the sample. Sequencing was carried out using blood. The receptors originated from a man younger than 35 in good health.

A single count supports this clone. This sequence joins TRBV3-1 (or the pseudogene TRBV3-2) and TRBJ1-2; D uncertain. The CDR3 length is 12 residues. Germline V gene lookup returns CDR1 LGHDT and CDR2 YNNKEL (reference sequence). V was clipped by 1 base and J by 8 bases, with 8 bases between them. CDR3 amino acids: CASSQGRRGYTF. CDR3 coding DNA: TGTGCCAGCAGCCAAGGCAGACGGGGCTACACCTTC.

The V and J genes are TRBV3-1 (or the pseudogene TRBV3-2) and TRBJ2-1, with 10 bases identical to TRBD2. Trimming at V came to 0 bases and at J to 4 bases, leaving 9 bases not matched to a gene. The length of the CDR3 is 18 residues. CDR1 LGHDT and CDR2 YNNKEL come from the germline V gene (reference sequence). The CDR3 protein is CASSQDRRAGGPYNEQFF. The CDR3 nucleotides read TGTGCCAGCAGCCAAGATCGGAGAGCGGGGGGGCCGTACAATGAGCAGTTCTTC.

This chain joins TRBV7-9 and TRBJ2-2; D is unclear. This CDR3 contains 13 residues. Germline values: CDR1 SEHNR, CDR2 FQNEAQ (reference sequence). The V and J ends lost 2 bases and 2 bases respectively, with 3 bases between them. This CDR3 reads CASSLPNTGELFF. CDR3 sequence (DNA): TGTGCCAGCAGCTTACCCAACACCGGGGAGCTGTTTTTT.

The J gene is TRBJ2-5, the V gene TRBV23-1, with D perhaps matching TRBD1 (5 bases). TRBV23-1 is classed as an ORF, of uncertain function. This CDR3 region has 17 residues. V lost 2 bases, J lost 3 bases, and 19 bases lay in between. The CDR3 region is CASSQLLRSRVKETQYF. CDR3 nucleotide sequence: TGCGCCAGCAGTCAACTCTTGCGGTCCAGGGTTAAAGAGACCCAGTACTTC.

The rearrangement joins TRBV7-9 to TRBJ2-2; D remains unclear. The CDR3 has 14 residues. The V gene's germline CDR1 is SEHNR and CDR2 FQNEAQ (reference sequence). Trimming removed 1 base from V and 0 bases from J, with 3 bases in between. As DNA, the CDR3 is TGTGCCAGCAGCTTAGATGCGAACACCGGGGAGCTGTTTTTT. Its translation is CASSLDANTGELFF.

The rearrangement uses TRBV5-6 and TRBJ2-2, with D hard to call. Germline lookup yields CDR1 SGHDT and CDR2 YYEEEE. This CDR3 comprises 14 residues. V lost 0 bases, J lost 3 bases, and 6 bases lay in between. The CDR3 DNA reads as TGTGCCAGCAGCTTGGGGGTAGACACCGGGGAGCTGTTTTTT. Translating it yields CASSLGVDTGELFF.

This clone occurred once. V and J are TRBV27 and TRBJ2-7, with 7 bases aligning to TRBD1. The CDR3 covers 15 residues. V lost 4 bases, J lost 0 bases, and 6 bases stayed unmatched. Germline CDR1 is MNHEY and CDR2 is SMNVEV (reference sequence). The CDR3 DNA sequence: TGTGCCAGCAGTTCGTCGACAGGGCGCTCCTACGAGCAGTACTTC. As protein: CASSSSTGRSYEQYF.

This clone was recorded once. V gene TRBV6-5 combines with J gene TRBJ1-1, with 11 bases matching TRBD1. CDR1 is MNHEY and CDR2 is SVGAGI in the germline V gene. The CDR3 is made up of 15 amino acids. Trimming took 7 bases from V and 5 from J; bases not matched to a gene: 9. DNA for the CDR3: TGTGCCAGCACCCTTCATGGACAGGGGGCGACTGAAGCTTTCTTT. As protein: CASTLHGQGATEAFF.

The chain is built from TRBV4-2 and TRBJ2-1; the match to TRBD2 covers 8 bases. Unmatched junction bases numbered 13, after V lost 4 bases and J lost 8 bases. CDR1 and CDR2 (germline): LGHNA, YNFKEQ. This CDR3 region has 16 residues. This CDR3 reads CASSLKDLAGTHEQFF. The DNA for the CDR3 is TGTGCCAGCAGCCTAAAGGATCTAGCGGGTACTCATGAGCAGTTCTTC.

This chain joins TRBV5-6 and TRBJ1-5; D might be TRBD1 (6 bases). Looked up from germline, CDR1 is SGHDT and CDR2 is YYEEEE. With 1 base removed from V and 2 bases from J, the gap between germline ends came to 16 bases. The length of the CDR3 is 17 residues. The CDR3 region has the DNA TGTGCCAGCAGCTTGACGTACAGGGTAATCGGCAATCAGCCCCAGCATTTT. This encodes CASSLTYRVIGNQPQHF.

The V call is TRBV19, the J call TRBJ1-6; no clear D. This CDR3 has 12 amino acids. CDR1 and CDR2 from the germline V gene are LNHDA and SQIVND (reference sequence). Trimming cost V 3 bases and J 9 bases, with 6 bases left between them. CDR3 sequence reads: CASSMEGSPLHF. As DNA, the CDR3 is TGTGCCAGTAGTATGGAAGGTTCACCCCTCCACTTT.

The chain has TRBV10-3 and TRBJ1-2, with 10 bases lining up with TRBD1. The CDR3 loop spans 16 amino acids. Germline V gives CDR1 ENHRY, CDR2 SYGVKD. The ends lost 6 bases at V and 7 bases at J; junction bases unmatched: 14. CDR3 sequence reads: CAIRMTGGILSSGYTF. The DNA of the CDR3 is TGTGCCATCAGGATGACAGGGGGCATTCTTTCGAGTGGCTACACCTTC.

The rearrangement joins TRBV13 to TRBJ1-2; 9 nucleotides line up with TRBD1. The trim removed 5 bases at V and 8 bases at J, leaving 9 bases unmatched. From germline, CDR1 is PRHDT and CDR2 FYEKMQ (reference sequence). This CDR3 spans 14 amino acids. CDR3 DNA: TGTGCCAGCAGCCCGAGACAGGGGGAATTGGGCTACACCTTC. It is translated as CASSPRQGELGYTF.

J is TRBJ1-4 and V is TRBV7-9; no reliable D call. The CDR3 contains 13 residues. Germline CDR1 reads SEHNR; CDR2 reads FQNEAQ (reference sequence). Trimming took off 6 bases at V and 4 bases at J, with 9 bases between the two ends. The CDR3 bases are TGTGCCAGCAGTTCGGCGGGTAATGAAAAACTGTTTTTT. It encodes CASSSAGNEKLFF.

This clone occurred once. The chain recombines TRBV7-9 with TRBJ2-3; 10 nucleotides align to TRBD2. The CDR3 has 16 amino acids. Germline assignment: CDR1 SEHNR and CDR2 FQNEAQ (reference sequence). Trimming took 3 bases from V and 4 from J; bases not matched to a gene: 7. CDR3 region: CASSLVLAGDSDTQYF. The CDR3 DNA follows: TGTGCCAGCAGCTTGGTCCTAGCGGGGGATTCAGATACGCAGTATTTT.